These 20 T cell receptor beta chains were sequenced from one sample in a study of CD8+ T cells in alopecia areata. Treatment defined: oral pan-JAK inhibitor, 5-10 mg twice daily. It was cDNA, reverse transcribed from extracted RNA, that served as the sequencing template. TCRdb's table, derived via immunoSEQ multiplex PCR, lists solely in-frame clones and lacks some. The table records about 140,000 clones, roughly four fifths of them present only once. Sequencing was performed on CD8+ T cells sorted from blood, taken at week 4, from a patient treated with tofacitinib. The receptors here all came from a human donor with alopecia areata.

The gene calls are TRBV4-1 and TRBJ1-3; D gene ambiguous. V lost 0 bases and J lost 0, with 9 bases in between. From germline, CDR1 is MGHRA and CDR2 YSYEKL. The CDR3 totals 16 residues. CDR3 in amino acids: CASSQDLWSSGNTIYF. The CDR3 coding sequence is TGCGCCAGCAGCCAAGATCTCTGGAGCTCTGGAAACACCATATATTTT.

CDR3 nucleotide sequence: TGTGCCACTGACCACTTCTTCCAGGGGCGCGGGGAGCTGTTTTTT. It codes for CATDHFFQGRGELFF. The chain joins TRBV5-6 to TRBJ2-2; D is possibly TRBD1 (6 bases). The V end lost 9 bases, the J end lost 7 bases, and 22 bases lay between the germline ends. CDR1 and CDR2 from the germline V gene are SGHDT and YYEEEE. The CDR3 has 15 amino acids.

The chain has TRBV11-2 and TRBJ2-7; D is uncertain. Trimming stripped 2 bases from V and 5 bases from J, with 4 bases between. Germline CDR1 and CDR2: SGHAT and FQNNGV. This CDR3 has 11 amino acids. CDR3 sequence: CASSLTDEQYF. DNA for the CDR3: TGTGCCAGCAGCTTAACCGACGAGCAGTACTTC.

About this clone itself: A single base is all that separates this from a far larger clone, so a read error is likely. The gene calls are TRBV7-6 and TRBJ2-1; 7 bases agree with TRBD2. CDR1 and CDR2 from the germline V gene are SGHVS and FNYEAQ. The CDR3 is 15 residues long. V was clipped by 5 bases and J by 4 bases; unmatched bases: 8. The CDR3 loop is CASSLTCGGYNEQFF. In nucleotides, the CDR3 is TGTGCCAGCAGCCTTACTTGCGGGGGTTACAATGAGCAGTTCTTC.

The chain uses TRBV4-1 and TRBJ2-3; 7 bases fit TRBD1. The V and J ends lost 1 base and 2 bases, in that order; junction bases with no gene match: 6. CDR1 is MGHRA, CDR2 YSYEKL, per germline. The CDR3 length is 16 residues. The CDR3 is CASSQVGRGFTDTQYF. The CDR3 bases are TGCGCCAGCAGCCAAGTGGGCAGGGGGTTCACAGATACGCAGTATTTT.

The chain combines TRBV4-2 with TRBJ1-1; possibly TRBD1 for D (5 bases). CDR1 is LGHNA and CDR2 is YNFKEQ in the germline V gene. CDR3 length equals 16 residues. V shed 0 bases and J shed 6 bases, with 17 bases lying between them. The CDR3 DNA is TGTGCCAGCAGCCAAGATTTGGGGGAGGCCGGGCCTGAAGCTTTCTTT. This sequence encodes CASSQDLGEAGPEAFF.

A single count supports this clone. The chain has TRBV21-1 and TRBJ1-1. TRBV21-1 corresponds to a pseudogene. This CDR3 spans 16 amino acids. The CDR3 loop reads CASIKGGGDQNTEAFF. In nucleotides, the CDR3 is TGTGCCAGCATAAAGGGTGGCGGGGACCAGAACACTGAAGCTTTCTTT.

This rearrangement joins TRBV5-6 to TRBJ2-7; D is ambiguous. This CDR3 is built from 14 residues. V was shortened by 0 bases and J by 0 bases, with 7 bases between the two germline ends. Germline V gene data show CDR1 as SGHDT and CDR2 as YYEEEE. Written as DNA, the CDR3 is TGTGCCAGCAGCTTGGCCGGGTCCTCCTACGAGCAGTACTTC. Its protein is CASSLAGSSYEQYF.

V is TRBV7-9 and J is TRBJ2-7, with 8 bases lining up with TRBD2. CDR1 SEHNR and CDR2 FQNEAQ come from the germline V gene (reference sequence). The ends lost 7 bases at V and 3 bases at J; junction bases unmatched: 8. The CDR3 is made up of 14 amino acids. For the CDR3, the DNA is TGTGCCAGCAACGATTTAGCGGGGAGCTACGAGCAGTACTTC. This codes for CASNDLAGSYEQYF.

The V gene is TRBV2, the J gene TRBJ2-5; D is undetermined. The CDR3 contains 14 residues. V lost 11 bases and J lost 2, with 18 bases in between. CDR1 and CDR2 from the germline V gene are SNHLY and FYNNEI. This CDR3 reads CASAGQPSQETQYF. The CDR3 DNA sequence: TGTGCCTCAGCCGGGCAGCCGAGTCAAGAGACCCAGTACTTC.

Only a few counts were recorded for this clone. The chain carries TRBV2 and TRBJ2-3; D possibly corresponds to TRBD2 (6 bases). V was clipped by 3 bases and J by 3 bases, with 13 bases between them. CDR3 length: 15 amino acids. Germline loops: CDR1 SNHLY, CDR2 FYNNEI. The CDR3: CASSERGRETDTQYF. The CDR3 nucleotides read TGTGCCAGCAGTGAGCGGGGCCGTGAGACAGATACGCAGTATTTT.

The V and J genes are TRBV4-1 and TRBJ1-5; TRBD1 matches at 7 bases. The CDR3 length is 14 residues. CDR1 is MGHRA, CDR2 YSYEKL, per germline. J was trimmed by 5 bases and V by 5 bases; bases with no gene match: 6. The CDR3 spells CASSWDSGYQPQHF. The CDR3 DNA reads TGCGCCAGCAGCTGGGACAGTGGATATCAGCCCCAGCATTTT.

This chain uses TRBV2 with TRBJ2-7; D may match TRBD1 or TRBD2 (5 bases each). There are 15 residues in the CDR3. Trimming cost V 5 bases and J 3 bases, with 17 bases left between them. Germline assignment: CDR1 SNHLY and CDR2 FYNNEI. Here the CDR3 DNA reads TGTGCCAGCAGTAGGGGAGCAGGGTACTTCTACGAGCAGTACTTC. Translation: CASSRGAGYFYEQYF.

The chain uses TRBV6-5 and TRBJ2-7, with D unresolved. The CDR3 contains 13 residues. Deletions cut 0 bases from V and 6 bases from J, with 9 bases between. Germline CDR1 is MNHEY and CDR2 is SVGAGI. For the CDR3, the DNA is TGTGCCAGCAGTTACTCGCTTGGAAGCGAGCAGTACTTC. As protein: CASSYSLGSEQYF.

Here the CDR3 DNA reads TGTGCCAGCAGTCCGACAGGGGGTGGCTACACCTTC. It codes for CASSPTGGGYTF. This chain connects TRBV27 to TRBJ1-2; 9 bases align to TRBD1. The CDR3 is 12 residues long. V lost 5 bases to trimming and J lost 7 bases; unmatched junction nucleotides: 2. The germline gives CDR1 MNHEY, CDR2 SMNVEV (reference sequence).

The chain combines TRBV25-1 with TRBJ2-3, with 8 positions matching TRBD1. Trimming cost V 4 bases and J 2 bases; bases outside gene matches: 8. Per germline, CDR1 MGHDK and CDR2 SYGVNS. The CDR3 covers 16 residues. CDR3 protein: CASSGTGWLITDTQYF. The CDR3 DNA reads TGTGCCAGCAGTGGGACAGGGTGGCTTATCACAGATACGCAGTATTTT.

The CDR3 reads CASRPGTGPGNTIYF. The CDR3 DNA sequence: TGTGCCAGCAGACCCGGGACAGGGCCTGGAAACACCATATATTTT. The chain uses TRBV7-9 and TRBJ1-3; 9 nucleotides line up with TRBD1. The CDR3 covers 15 residues. CDR1 and CDR2 from the germline V gene are SEHNR and FQNEAQ (reference sequence). Trimming at V came to 6 bases and at J to 2 bases, leaving 5 bases not matched to a gene.

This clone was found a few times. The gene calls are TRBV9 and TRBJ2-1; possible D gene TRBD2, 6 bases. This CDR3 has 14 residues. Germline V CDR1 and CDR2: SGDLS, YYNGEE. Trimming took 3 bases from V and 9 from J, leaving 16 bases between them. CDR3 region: CASSEVAEGGEQFF. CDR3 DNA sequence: TGTGCCAGCAGCGAAGTGGCCGAGGGAGGTGAGCAGTTCTTC.

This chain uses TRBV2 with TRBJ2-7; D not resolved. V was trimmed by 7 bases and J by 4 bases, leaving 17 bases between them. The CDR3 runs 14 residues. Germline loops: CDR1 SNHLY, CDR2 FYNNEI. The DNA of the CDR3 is TGTGCCAGCATTCCCAGCTACGGTAGATACGAGCAGTACTTC. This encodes CASIPSYGRYEQYF.

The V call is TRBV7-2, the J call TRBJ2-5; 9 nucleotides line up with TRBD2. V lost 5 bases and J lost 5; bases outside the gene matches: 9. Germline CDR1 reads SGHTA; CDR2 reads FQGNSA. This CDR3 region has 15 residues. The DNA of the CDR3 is TGTGCCAGCAGCCCGTCGGGACTAGCTGGTGAGACCCAGTACTTC. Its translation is CASSPSGLAGETQYF.